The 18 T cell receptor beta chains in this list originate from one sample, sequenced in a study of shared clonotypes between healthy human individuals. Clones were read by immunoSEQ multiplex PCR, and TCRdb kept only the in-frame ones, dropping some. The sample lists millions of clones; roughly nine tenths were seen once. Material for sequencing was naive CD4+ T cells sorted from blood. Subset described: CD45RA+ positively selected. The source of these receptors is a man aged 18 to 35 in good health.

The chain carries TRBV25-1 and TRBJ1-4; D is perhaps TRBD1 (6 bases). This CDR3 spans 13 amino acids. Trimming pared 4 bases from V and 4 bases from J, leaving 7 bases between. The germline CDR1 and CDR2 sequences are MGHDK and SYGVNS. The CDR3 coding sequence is TGTGCCAGCAGTGGAGGGGGTAATGAAAAACTGTTTTTT. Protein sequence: CASSGGGNEKLFF.

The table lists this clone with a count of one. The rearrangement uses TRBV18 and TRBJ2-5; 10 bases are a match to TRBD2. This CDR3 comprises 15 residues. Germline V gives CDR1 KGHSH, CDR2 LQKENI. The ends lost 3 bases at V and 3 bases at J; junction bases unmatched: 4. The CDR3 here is CASSPSLAGEETQYF. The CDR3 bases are TGTGCCAGCTCACCGTCGCTAGCGGGAGAAGAGACCCAGTACTTC.

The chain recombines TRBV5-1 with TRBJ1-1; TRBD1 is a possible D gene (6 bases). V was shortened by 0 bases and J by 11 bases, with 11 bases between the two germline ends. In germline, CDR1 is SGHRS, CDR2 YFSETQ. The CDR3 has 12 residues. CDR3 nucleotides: TGCGCCAGCAGCTTGGAGGGGGGTACGGCTTTCTTT. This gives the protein CASSLEGGTAFF.

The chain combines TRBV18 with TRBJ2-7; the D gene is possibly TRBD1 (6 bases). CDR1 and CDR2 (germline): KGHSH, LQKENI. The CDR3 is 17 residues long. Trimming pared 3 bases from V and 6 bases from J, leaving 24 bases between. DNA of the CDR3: TGTGCCAGCTCACCGGTCCAGGGGCCCATGTCTACCGGCGAGCAGTACTTC. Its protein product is CASSPVQGPMSTGEQYF.

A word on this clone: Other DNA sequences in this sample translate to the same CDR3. The CDR3 DNA reads as TGCGCCAGCAGCTTGACAGGGGTCGGAACAGATACGCAGTATTTT. This gives the protein CASSLTGVGTDTQYF. This chain uses TRBV5-1 with TRBJ2-3, with 7 positions matching TRBD1. The CDR3 covers 15 residues. V gave up 1 base and J gave up 3 bases; unmatched junction bases: 5. Germline CDR1 reads SGHRS; CDR2 reads YFSETQ.

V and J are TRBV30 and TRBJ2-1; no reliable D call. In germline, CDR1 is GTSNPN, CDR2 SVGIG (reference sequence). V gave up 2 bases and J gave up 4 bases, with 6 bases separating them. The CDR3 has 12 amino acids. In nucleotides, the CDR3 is TGTGCCTGGAGTCCGATGTACAATGAGCAGTTCTTC. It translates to CAWSPMYNEQFF.

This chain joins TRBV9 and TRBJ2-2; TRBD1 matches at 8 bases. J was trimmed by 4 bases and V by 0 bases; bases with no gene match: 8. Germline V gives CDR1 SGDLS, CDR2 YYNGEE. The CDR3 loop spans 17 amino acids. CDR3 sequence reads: CASSVGGQGAGTGELFF. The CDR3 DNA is TGTGCCAGCAGCGTAGGAGGCCAGGGGGCCGGCACCGGGGAGCTGTTTTTT.

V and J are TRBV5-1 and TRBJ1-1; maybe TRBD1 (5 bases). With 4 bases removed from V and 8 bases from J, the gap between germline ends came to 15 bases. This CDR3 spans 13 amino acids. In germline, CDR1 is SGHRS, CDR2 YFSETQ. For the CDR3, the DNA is TGCGCCAGCAGCAAGGACACGGATGGGGAAGCTTTCTTT. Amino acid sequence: CASSKDTDGEAFF.

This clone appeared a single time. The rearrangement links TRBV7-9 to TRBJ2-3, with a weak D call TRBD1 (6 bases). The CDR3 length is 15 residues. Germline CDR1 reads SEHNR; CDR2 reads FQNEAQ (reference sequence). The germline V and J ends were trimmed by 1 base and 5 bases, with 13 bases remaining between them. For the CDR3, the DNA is TGTGCCAGCAGCTTAGGGGGGCCGGTTGGAGATACGCAGTATTTT. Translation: CASSLGGPVGDTQYF. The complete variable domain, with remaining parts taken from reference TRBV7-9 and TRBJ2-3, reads DTGVSQNPRHKITKRGQNVTFRCDPISEHNRLYWYRQTLGQGPEFLTYFQNEAQLEKSRLLSDRFSAERPKGSFSTLEIQRTEQGDSAMYLCASSLGGPVGDTQYFGPGTRLTVL.

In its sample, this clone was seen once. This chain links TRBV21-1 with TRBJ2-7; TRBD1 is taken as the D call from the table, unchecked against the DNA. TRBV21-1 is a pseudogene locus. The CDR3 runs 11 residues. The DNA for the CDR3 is TGTGCCAGGGACAGGGAAAACGAGCAGTACTTC. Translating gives CARDRENEQYF.

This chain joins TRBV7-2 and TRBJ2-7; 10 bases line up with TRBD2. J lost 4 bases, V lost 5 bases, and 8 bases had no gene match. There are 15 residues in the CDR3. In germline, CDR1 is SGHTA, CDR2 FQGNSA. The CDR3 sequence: CASSPREGLAYEQYF. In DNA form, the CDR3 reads TGTGCCAGCAGCCCTCGTGAGGGACTAGCGTACGAGCAGTACTTC.

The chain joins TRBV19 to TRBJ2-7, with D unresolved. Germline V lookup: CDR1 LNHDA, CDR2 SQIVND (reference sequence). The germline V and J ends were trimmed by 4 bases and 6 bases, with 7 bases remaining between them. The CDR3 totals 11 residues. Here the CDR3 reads CASSSSGEQYF. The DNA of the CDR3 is TGTGCCAGTAGTAGTTCGGGCGAGCAGTACTTC.

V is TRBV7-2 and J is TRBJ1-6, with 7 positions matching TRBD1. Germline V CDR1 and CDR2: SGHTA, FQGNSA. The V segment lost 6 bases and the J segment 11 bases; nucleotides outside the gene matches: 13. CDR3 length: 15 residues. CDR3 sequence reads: CASRTGQSGVAPLHF. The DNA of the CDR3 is TGTGCCAGCAGGACGGGACAGTCGGGAGTGGCACCCCTCCACTTT.

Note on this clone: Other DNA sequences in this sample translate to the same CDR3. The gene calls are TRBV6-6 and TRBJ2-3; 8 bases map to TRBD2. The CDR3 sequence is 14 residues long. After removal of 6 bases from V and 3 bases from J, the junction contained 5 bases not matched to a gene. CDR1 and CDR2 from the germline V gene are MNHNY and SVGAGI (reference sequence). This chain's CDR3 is CASRRGAGTDTQYF. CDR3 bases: TGTGCCAGCAGGCGGGGGGCGGGAACAGATACGCAGTATTTT.

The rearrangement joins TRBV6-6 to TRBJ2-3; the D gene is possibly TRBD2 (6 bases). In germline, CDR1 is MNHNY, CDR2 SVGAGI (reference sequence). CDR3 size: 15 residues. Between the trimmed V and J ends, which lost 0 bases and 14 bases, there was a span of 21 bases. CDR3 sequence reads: CASSYSTSPTTKGYF. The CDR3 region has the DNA TGTGCCAGCAGTTACTCCACTAGCCCTACCACGAAAGGGTATTTT.

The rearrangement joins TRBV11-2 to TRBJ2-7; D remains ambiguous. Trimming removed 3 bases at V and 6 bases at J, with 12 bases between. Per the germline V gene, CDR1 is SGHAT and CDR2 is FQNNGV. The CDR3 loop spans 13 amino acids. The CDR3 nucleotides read TGTGCCAGCAGCTTGGCACGTTATGGCGAGCAGTACTTC. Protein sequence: CASSLARYGEQYF.

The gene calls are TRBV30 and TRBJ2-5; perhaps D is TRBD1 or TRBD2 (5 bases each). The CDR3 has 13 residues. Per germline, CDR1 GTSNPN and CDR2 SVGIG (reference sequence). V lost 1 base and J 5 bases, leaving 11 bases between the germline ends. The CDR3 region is CAWSGGFEETQYF. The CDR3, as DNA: TGTGCCTGGAGTGGGGGGTTTGAGGAGACCCAGTACTTC.

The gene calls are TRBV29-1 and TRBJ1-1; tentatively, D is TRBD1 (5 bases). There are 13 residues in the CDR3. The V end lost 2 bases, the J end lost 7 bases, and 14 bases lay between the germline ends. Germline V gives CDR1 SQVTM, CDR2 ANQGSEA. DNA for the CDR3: TGCAGCGTTGAAAACAGGTTCCCCGGTGAAGCTTTCTTT. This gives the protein CSVENRFPGEAFF.